The 19 T cell receptor beta chains reported below all come from one sample, sequenced in a study of blood T cells in healthy people across ages. Combining a sample-barcoded 5' primer with a J-beta primer mix, a second PCR ran for roughly 6 to 12 cycles. TCRdb re-called the 5' RACE reads with MiXCR, one entry per CDR3 protein. The sample yields fewer than 2 million distinct CDR3 sequences, around 42% seen once. The source material was blood. These receptors all stem from a human donor in good health.

This clonotype was detected a few times. The chain uses TRBV3-1 and TRBJ2-7; 9 bases are a match to TRBD1. The trim removed 4 bases at V and 6 bases at J, leaving 13 bases unmatched. Germline lookup yields CDR1 LGHDT and CDR2 YNNKEL (reference sequence). The CDR3 spans 16 residues. The CDR3 coding sequence is TGTGCCAGCAGCCGCGGGACAGGGATTCTTTCCATCGAGCAGTACTTC. It is translated as CASSRGTGILSIEQYF.

The chain employs TRBV4-3 and TRBJ2-7; possibly TRBD1 or TRBD2 for D (6 bases each). CDR3 length: 15 amino acids. The germline gives CDR1 LGHNA, CDR2 YSLEER. V lost 3 bases, J lost 5 bases, and 17 bases lay in between. CDR3 region: CASSQGPGQRDEQYF. CDR3 in DNA: TGCGCCAGCAGCCAGGGGCCAGGACAGCGGGACGAGCAGTACTTC.

This clonotype was counted a few times. The rearrangement links TRBV29-1 to TRBJ1-1, with TRBD1 matching 9 bases. Germline V lookup: CDR1 SQVTM, CDR2 ANQGSEA. This CDR3 has 13 residues. V trimming: 7 bases; J trimming: 0 bases; junction bases outside the gene matches: 3. In DNA, the CDR3 is TGCAGCGGTGGGACAGGGATGAACACTGAAGCTTTCTTT. As protein: CSGGTGMNTEAFF.

This chain uses TRBV11-2 with TRBJ1-3; D gene ambiguous. The CDR3 is 11 amino acids. Germline V CDR1 and CDR2: SGHAT, FQNNGV. V lost 8 bases, J lost 4 bases, and 6 bases lay in between. DNA of the CDR3: TGTGCCAGCGGAGAAGGAAACACCATATATTTT. Its protein is CASGEGNTIYF.

The rearrangement joins TRBV7-3 to TRBJ1-3, with 9 bases lining up with TRBD1. Germline lookup yields CDR1 SGHTA and CDR2 FQGTGA. Trimming cost V 4 bases and J 1 base; bases outside gene matches: 2. There are 15 residues in the CDR3. In nucleotides, the CDR3 is TGTGCCAGCAGCTCCGGGACAGGGTCTGGAAACACCATATATTTT. It yields the protein CASSSGTGSGNTIYF.

A few counts support this clonotype. The genes are TRBV7-2 and TRBJ2-7; TRBD1 might be the D (6 bases). From germline, CDR1 is SGHTA and CDR2 FQGNSA. The ends were cut back, 1 base at V and 3 bases at J, with 13 bases in the middle. CDR3 length: 15 residues. The CDR3, as DNA: TGTGCCAGCAGCTTAGGGCCAGGGGCTTACTACGAGCAGTACTTC. It specifies CASSLGPGAYYEQYF.

There are a few counts of this clonotype. In DNA, the CDR3 is TGTGCCAGCAAGGCACAGGGGGTCACCTACGAGCAGTACTTC. Protein: CASKAQGVTYEQYF. The rearrangement joins TRBV27 to TRBJ2-5, with 8 positions matching TRBD1. The J call is doubtful: the DNA matches TRBJ2-7 better. Germline V gene lookup returns CDR1 MNHEY and CDR2 SMNVEV (reference sequence). The CDR3 length is 14 residues.

The chain employs TRBV2 and TRBJ2-7, with D uncertain. V gave up 7 bases and J gave up 4 bases, with 14 bases separating them. Germline V gene sequence: CDR1 SNHLY, CDR2 FYNNEI. The CDR3 covers 13 residues. In DNA form, the CDR3 reads TGTGCCAGCAAGATCAGTCTGGGGTACGAGCAGTACTTC. It encodes CASKISLGYEQYF.

This clonotype was picked up a small number of times. This sequence joins TRBV9 and TRBJ2-3; D is ambiguous. This CDR3 region has 14 residues. Trimming removed 4 bases at V and 4 bases at J, with 13 bases between. Germline CDR1 and CDR2: SGDLS and YYNGEE. The CDR3 here is CASSPFRRADTQYF. CDR3 DNA sequence: TGTGCCAGCAGCCCCTTTCGAAGAGCAGATACGCAGTATTTT.

V gene TRBV4-2 combines with J gene TRBJ2-3; no clear D gene. V lost 2 bases, J lost 6 bases, and 9 bases lay in between. The CDR3 covers 13 residues. CDR1 and CDR2 (germline): LGHNA, YNFKEQ. The CDR3: CASSQHKEDTQYF. CDR3 sequence (DNA): TGTGCCAGCAGCCAACATAAAGAGGATACGCAGTATTTT.

The chain has TRBV4-3 and TRBJ1-2; D ambiguous. Trimming removed 0 bases at V and 7 bases at J, with 15 bases between. Germline V gene lookup returns CDR1 LGHNA and CDR2 YSLEER. The CDR3 runs 15 residues. The CDR3 loop reads CASSQDHGQTFGYTF. The CDR3 DNA sequence: TGCGCCAGCAGCCAAGATCATGGCCAGACGTTTGGCTACACCTTC.

The chain couples TRBV6-5 to TRBJ2-7; D remains unclear. The germline V gene has CDR1 MNHEY and CDR2 SVGAGI. The CDR3 sequence is 15 residues long. Between the trimmed V and J ends, which lost 2 bases and 3 bases, there was a span of 14 bases. The CDR3 DNA follows: TGTGCCAGCAGTTACGACCCTATGCGTCGCTACGAGCAGTACTTC. Protein sequence: CASSYDPMRRYEQYF.

This rearrangement joins TRBV3-1 to TRBJ2-5; D unclear. Between the trimmed V and J ends, which lost 4 bases and 0 bases, there was a span of 9 bases. This CDR3 contains 14 residues. Germline CDR1 reads LGHDT; CDR2 reads YNNKEL (reference sequence). CDR3 residues: CASSRKEYQETQYF. DNA for the CDR3: TGTGCCAGCAGCCGGAAGGAGTACCAAGAGACCCAGTACTTC.

The V gene is TRBV20-1, the J gene TRBJ2-5; 8 bases match TRBD2. Germline CDR1 reads DFQATT; CDR2 reads SNEGSKA (reference sequence). J gave up 3 bases and V 4 bases, and 7 bases lay outside the gene matches. CDR3 length equals 14 residues. The CDR3 region is CSAKRGPREETQYF. Here the CDR3 DNA reads TGCAGTGCTAAGCGGGGGCCCCGTGAAGAGACCCAGTACTTC.

This clonotype was counted many times. V gene TRBV12-3 or TRBV12-4 combines with J gene TRBJ1-5, with unresolved D. This CDR3 comprises 13 residues. V was shortened by 3 bases and J by 6 bases, with 9 bases between the two germline ends. This chain's CDR3 is CASSFGRGQPQHF. CDR3 sequence (DNA): TGTGCCAGCAGTTTTGGGCGGGGTCAGCCCCAGCATTTT.

This clonotype was picked up a small number of times. The chain recombines TRBV6-2 or TRBV6-3 with TRBJ2-7, with TRBD1 matching 10 bases. V lost 6 bases and J lost 4; bases outside the gene matches: 6. The CDR3 is made up of 14 amino acids. Germline values: CDR1 MNHEY, CDR2 SVGEGT. The CDR3 DNA is TGTGCCAGCAGCCCCGAGGACAGGGGGTACGAGCAGTACTTC. Its translation: CASSPEDRGYEQYF.

This chain links TRBV11-2 with TRBJ2-3; D remains ambiguous. Germline V lookup: CDR1 SGHAT, CDR2 FQNNGV. This CDR3 spans 16 amino acids. V lost 1 base to trimming and J lost 2 bases, with 13 bases between them. CDR3 sequence reads: CASSLVPLPSTDTQYF. For the CDR3, the DNA is TGTGCCAGCAGCTTAGTGCCCCTCCCCTCCACAGATACGCAGTATTTT.

This clonotype came up once. The chain combines TRBV10-3 with TRBJ2-3; D not resolved. From germline, CDR1 is ENHRY and CDR2 SYGVKD. This CDR3 has 12 amino acids. Deletions cut 4 bases from V and 5 bases from J, with 7 bases between. CDR3 in amino acids: CAISVVGDTQYF. The CDR3 DNA reads TGTGCCATCAGTGTAGTCGGAGATACGCAGTATTTT.

This chain joins TRBV5-1 and TRBJ1-2, with D possibly being TRBD1 (5 bases). The ends were cut back, 4 bases at V and 4 bases at J, with 26 bases in the middle. This CDR3 comprises 18 residues. Germline loops: CDR1 SGHRS, CDR2 YFSETQ. CDR3 amino acids: CASSETDSGLPGGYGYTF. The CDR3 nucleotides read TGCGCCAGCAGCGAGACAGATTCCGGGCTCCCCGGAGGCTATGGCTACACCTTC. The variable domain in full, with the rest retrieved from reference TRBV5-1 and TRBJ1-2, is KAGVTQTPRYLIKTRGQQVTLSCSPISGHRSVSWYQQTPGQGLQFLFEYFSETQRNKGNFPGRFSGRQFSNSRSEMNVSTLELGDSALYLCASSETDSGLPGGYGYTFGSGTRLTVV.